Reported below is one T cell receptor beta chain. This record belongs to a study of blood T cell repertoires in COVID-19. Study summary: From the United States, Italy and Spain came samples of acute and convalescent COVID-19.

Sequenced by immunoSEQ multiplex PCR; TCRdb stores in-frame clones only, minus some. This sample has roughly 92,000 clones; around 86% occur once, and the top ten carry 4.9%. The CDR3 sequence is 15 residues long. With V trimmed by 4 bases and J by 6 bases, 5 bases remained unmatched. The germline gives CDR1 LGHNA, CDR2 YSLEER. The specimen sequenced was peripheral blood. The clonotype was recovered from a woman older than 75 with acute or convalescent COVID-19. The J gene is TRBJ1-4, the V gene TRBV4-3, with TRBD1 matching over 10 bases. The CDR3 protein is CASSPPGTGDEKLFF. DNA of the CDR3: TGCGCCAGCAGCCCACCCGGGACAGGGGATGAAAAACTGTTTTTT.